This TCR delta chain was recovered during a study of gamma-delta chains in newborns, infants, children. Study overall: Microbial exposure reportedly drives polyclonal innate γδ T cell expansion after birth.

This clone ranks as medium-sized. Being one base from a much bigger clone, this may be a read error. TCRdb called clones anew from the reads with CATT. The sample contains some 3,500 delta-chain clones, 0.64% of which appear only once. This CDR3 has 14 amino acids. Germline V CDR1 and CDR2: GEAIGNYY, EKD. The specimen sequenced was blood. The chain combines TRDV2 with TRDJ1; 10 bases agree with TRDD3. The sequence came from a child who was a newborn, infant or young child, either healthy, febrile or measles-vaccinated (not recorded which). The CDR3 sequence: CARDTWGITDKLIF. DNA of the CDR3: TGTGCCCGTGACACCTGGGGGATAACCGATAAACTCATCTTT.